A single sample gave rise to the 5 T cell receptor beta chains below, sequenced in a study of T cell changes during pregnancy in multiple sclerosis. The assay was immunoSEQ multiplex PCR, and TCRdb's table has in-frame clones only and misses some. Among around 62,000 clones listed, roughly nine tenths were seen once. This sample comprised peripheral blood, obtained in the first trimester of pregnancy. These receptors all stem from a female donor with multiple sclerosis, enrolled in a pregnancy study.

The CDR3 spells CASSGAVSKYGYTF. The CDR3 DNA is TGTGCCAGCAGCGGGGCCGTCAGTAAATATGGCTACACCTTC. This chain links TRBV9 with TRBJ1-2; no definite D call. V was trimmed by 3 bases and J by 5 bases, leaving 14 bases between them. Germline lookup yields CDR1 SGDLS and CDR2 YYNGEE. This CDR3 is built from 14 residues. The full variable domain, its missing parts supplied by reference TRBV9 and TRBJ1-2, is DSGVTQTPKHLITATGQRVTLRCSPRSGDLSVYWYQQSLDQGLQFLIQYYNGEERAKGNILERFSAQQFPDLHSELNLSSLELGDSALYFCASSGAVSKYGYTFGSGTRLTVV.

The CDR3 region is CASSFGSWGGADTEAFF. The DNA of the CDR3 is TGTGCCAGCAGCTTTGGGTCTTGGGGGGGCGCGGACACTGAAGCTTTCTTT. The gene calls are TRBV7-9 and TRBJ1-1; tentatively, D is TRBD1 (6 bases). The CDR3 is 17 residues long. V lost 3 bases and J 3 bases, leaving 20 bases between the germline ends. Germline V lookup: CDR1 SEHNR, CDR2 FQNEAQ (reference sequence).

The chain has TRBV11-2 and TRBJ2-1; 9 bases agree with TRBD2. The CDR3 is made up of 16 amino acids. Germline V gives CDR1 SGHAT, CDR2 FQNNGV. Trimming took 2 bases from V and 3 from J; bases not matched to a gene: 5. DNA for the CDR3: TGTGCCAGCAGCTTATTGACTAGCGGATACTACAATGAGCAGTTCTTC. Its protein is CASSLLTSGYYNEQFF. The variable domain in full, completed from reference TRBV11-2 and TRBJ2-1, reads EAGVAQSPRYKIIEKRQSVAFWCNPISGHATLYWYQQILGQGPKLLIQFQNNGVVDDSQLPKDRFSAERLKGVDSTLKIQPAKLEDSAVYLCASSLLTSGYYNEQFFGPGTRLTVL.

This clone was counted once. This CDR3 reads CASSGAQGAGETQYF. CDR3 sequence (DNA): TGTGCCAGCAGCGGAGCTCAGGGGGCAGGAGAGACCCAGTACTTC. The chain has TRBV9 and TRBJ2-5; 8 positions agree with TRBD1. This CDR3 is built from 15 residues. Looked up from germline, CDR1 is SGDLS and CDR2 is YYNGEE. J lost 4 bases, V lost 3 bases, and 8 bases had no gene match. The full variable domain, in which reference TRBV9 and TRBJ2-5 provide the parts outside the CDR3, is DSGVTQTPKHLITATGQRVTLRCSPRSGDLSVYWYQQSLDQGLQFLIQYYNGEERAKGNILERFSAQQFPDLHSELNLSSLELGDSALYFCASSGAQGAGETQYFGPGTRLLVL.

The chain links TRBV29-1 to TRBJ2-5; 9 bases map to TRBD2. The length of the CDR3 is 14 residues. Germline CDR1 is SQVTM and CDR2 is ANQGSEA. V dropped 7 bases and J dropped 0; count of bases not matched to a gene: 6. CDR3 coding DNA: TGCAGCGGGATAAGCGGGGGGAACCAAGAGACCCAGTACTTC. It encodes CSGISGGNQETQYF.